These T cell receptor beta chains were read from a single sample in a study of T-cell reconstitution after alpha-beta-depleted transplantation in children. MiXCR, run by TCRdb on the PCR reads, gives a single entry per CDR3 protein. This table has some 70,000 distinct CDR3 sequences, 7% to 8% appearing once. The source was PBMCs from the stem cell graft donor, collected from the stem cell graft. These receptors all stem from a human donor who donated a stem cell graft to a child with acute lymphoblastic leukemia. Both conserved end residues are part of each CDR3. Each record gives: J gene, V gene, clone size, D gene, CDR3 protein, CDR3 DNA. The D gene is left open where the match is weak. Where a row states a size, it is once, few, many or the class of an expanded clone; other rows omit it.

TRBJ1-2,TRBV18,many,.,CASSPQPEGDGYTF,TGTGCCAGCTCACCCCAACCGGAGGGGGATGGCTACACCTTC
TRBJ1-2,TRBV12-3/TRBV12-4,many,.,CASSLDREPNYGYTF,TGTGCCAGCAGTTTAGACAGGGAGCCTAACTATGGCTACACCTTC
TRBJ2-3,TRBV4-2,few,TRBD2,CASSHPDSGSGRDTQYF,TGTGCCAGCAGCCACCCAGATAGCGGGAGTGGGAGAGATACGCAGTATTTT
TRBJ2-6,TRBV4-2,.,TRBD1,CASSQGTGSGANVLTF,TGTGCCAGCAGCCAAGGGACAGGCTCCGGGGCCAACGTCCTGACTTTC
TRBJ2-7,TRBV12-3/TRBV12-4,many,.,CASRRGTATEQYF,TGTGCCAGCAGGAGGGGTACTGCTACCGAGCAGTACTTC
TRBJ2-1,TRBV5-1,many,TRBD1,CASSLGQGNRRDEQFF,TGCGCCAGCAGCTTGGGACAGGGGAATAGAAGGGATGAGCAGTTCTTC
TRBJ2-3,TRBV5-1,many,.,CASSLTDTQYF,TGCGCCAGCAGCTTAACAGATACGCAGTATTTT
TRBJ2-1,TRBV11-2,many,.,CASSPGLEQFF,TGTGCCAGCAGCCCGGGACTGGAGCAGTTCTTC
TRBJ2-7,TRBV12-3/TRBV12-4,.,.,CASTAPGSEQYF,TGTGCCAGCACCGCCCCCGGTAGCGAGCAGTACTTC
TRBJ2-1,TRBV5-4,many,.,CASSPGGHRFF,TGTGCCAGCAGCCCGGGGGGACATAGGTTCTTC
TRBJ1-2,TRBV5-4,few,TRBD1,CASSLDGQGTYGYTF,TGTGCCAGCAGCTTGGACGGACAGGGGACTTATGGCTACACCTTC
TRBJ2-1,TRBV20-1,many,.,CSVVGGYNEQFF,TGCAGTGTCGTGGGGGGCTACAATGAGCAGTTCTTC
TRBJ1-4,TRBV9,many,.,CASSVSGDKNEKLFF,TGTGCCAGCAGCGTATCTGGGGACAAGAATGAAAAACTGTTTTTT
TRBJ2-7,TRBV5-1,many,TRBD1,CASRGQGFHEQYF,TGCGCCAGCAGGGGACAGGGATTTCACGAGCAGTACTTC
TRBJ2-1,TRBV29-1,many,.,CSVDGSSYNEQFF,TGCAGCGTTGACGGGAGCTCCTACAATGAGCAGTTCTTC
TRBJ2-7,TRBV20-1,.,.,CSGWGRAPDYEQYF,TGCAGTGGATGGGGCCGGGCCCCCGACTACGAGCAGTACTTC
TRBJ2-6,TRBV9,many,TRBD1,CASSVEQGAGANVLTF,TGTGCCAGCAGCGTAGAGCAGGGGGCTGGGGCCAACGTCCTGACTTTC
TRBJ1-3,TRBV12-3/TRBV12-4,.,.,CTRCFSIGEHQPSGNTIYF,TGTACCCGCTGTTTTAGTATTGGGGAGCACCAACCCTCTGGAAACACCATATATTTT
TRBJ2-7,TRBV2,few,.,CASTASDSYEQYF,TGTGCCAGCACGGCGAGCGACTCCTACGAGCAGTACTTC
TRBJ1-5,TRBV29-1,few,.,CSASVGGANQPQHF,TGCAGCGCGTCGGTCGGGGGCGCCAATCAGCCCCAGCATTTT
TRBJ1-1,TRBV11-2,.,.,CASSLTPGDRNTEAFF,TGTGCCAGCAGCTTAACCCCAGGGGATCGGAACACTGAAGCTTTCTTT
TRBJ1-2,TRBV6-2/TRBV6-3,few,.,CASSYSTAGRVGRGGTDGYTF,TGTGCCAGCAGTTACTCGACCGCCGGGAGGGTCGGAAGGGGGGGAACGGATGGCTACACCTTC
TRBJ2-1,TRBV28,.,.,CASSFTRDYYNEQFF,TGTGCCAGCAGTTTCACTAGGGATTACTACAATGAGCAGTTCTTC
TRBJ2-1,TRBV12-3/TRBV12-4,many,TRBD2,CASRTSGGAVEQFF,TGTGCCAGCAGGACCAGCGGGGGGGCGGTTGAGCAGTTCTTC
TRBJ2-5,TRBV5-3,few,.,CARSLDQETQYF,TGTGCCAGAAGCTTGGACCAAGAGACCCAGTACTTC
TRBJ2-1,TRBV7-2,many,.,CASSSYLDNEQFF,TGTGCCAGCAGCTCGTACCTAGACAATGAGCAGTTCTTC
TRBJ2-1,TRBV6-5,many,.,CASSPTLDGSNEQFF,TGTGCCAGCAGTCCGACACTCGATGGGAGCAATGAGCAGTTCTTC
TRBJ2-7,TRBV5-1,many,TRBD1,CASSPPGQDAYEQYF,TGCGCCAGCAGCCCTCCGGGACAGGACGCCTACGAGCAGTACTTC
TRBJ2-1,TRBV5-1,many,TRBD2,CASSFGLAGVYNEQFF,TGCGCCAGCAGCTTCGGACTAGCGGGAGTTTACAATGAGCAGTTCTTC
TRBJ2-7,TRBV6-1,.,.,CASSDADGHGSYEQYF,TGTGCCAGCAGTGACGCGGACGGACACGGATCCTACGAGCAGTACTTC
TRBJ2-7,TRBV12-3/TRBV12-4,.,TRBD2,CASSGTSSEQYF,TGTGCCAGCAGCGGGACTAGCAGCGAGCAGTACTTC
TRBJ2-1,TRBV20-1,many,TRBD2,CSAPPLGASGQYYNEQFF,TGCAGTGCTCCCCCTCTAGGGGCTAGCGGACAATACTACAATGAGCAGTTCTTC
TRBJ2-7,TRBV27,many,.,CASKYRGGVYEQYF,TGTGCCAGCAAGTACCGGGGAGGAGTCTACGAGCAGTACTTC
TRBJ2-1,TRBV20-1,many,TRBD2,CSARYTSGSINEQFF,TGCAGTGCTAGGTACACTAGCGGGAGTATTAATGAGCAGTTCTTC
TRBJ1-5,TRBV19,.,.,CASSIPFVLHRPQHF,TGTGCCAGTAGTATCCCTTTCGTTCTGCATCGGCCCCAGCATTTT
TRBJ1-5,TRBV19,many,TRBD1,CASSIGGQGSNQPQHF,TGTGCCAGTAGTATAGGAGGACAGGGCAGCAATCAGCCCCAGCATTTT
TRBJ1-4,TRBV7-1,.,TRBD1,CASSSGTGGEKLFF,TGTGCCAGCAGCTCCGGGACAGGGGGTGAAAAACTGTTTTTT
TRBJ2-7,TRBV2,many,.,CASGEAPNYEQYF,TGTGCCAGCGGGGAGGCTCCTAACTACGAGCAGTACTTC
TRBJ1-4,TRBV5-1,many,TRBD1,CASSQDRVEKKLFF,TGCGCCAGCAGCCAGGACAGGGTGGAGAAAAAACTGTTTTTT
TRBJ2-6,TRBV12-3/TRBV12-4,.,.,CASSSHTGANVLTF,TGTGCCAGCAGTTCACATACTGGGGCCAACGTCCTGACTTTC
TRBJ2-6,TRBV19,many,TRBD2,CASSEREGSGANVLTF,TGTGCCAGTAGTGAAAGGGAGGGCTCTGGGGCCAACGTCCTGACTTTC
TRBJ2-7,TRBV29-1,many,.,CSGAVGAGEQYF,TGCAGCGGAGCCGTGGGAGCGGGCGAGCAGTACTTC
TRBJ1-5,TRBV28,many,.,CASRTWNQPQHF,TGTGCCAGCAGGACTTGGAATCAGCCCCAGCATTTT